Sequencing of this TCR beta chain was carried out in a study of blood T cell repertoires in COVID-19. Study context: Samples came from the United States, Italy and Spain, spanning acute and convalescent COVID-19. In each case, the material was cDNA or gDNA derived from T cells, B-cell-depleted T cells, or PBMCs.

The CDR3 has 20 amino acids. Per the germline V gene, CDR1 is MNHNY and CDR2 is SVGAGI (reference sequence). The ends lost 5 bases at V and 5 bases at J; junction bases unmatched: 23. In the original processing: How many nucleated cells were present was estimated from reference gene primer amplification. The assay was immunoSEQ multiplex PCR, and TCRdb's table has in-frame clones only and misses some. For V, J and clone size, that table is used; D and trimming come from the DNA. The top ten clones hold roughly 4.5% of a sample with under 150,000 clones, around 76% of them seen once. Sequenced sample: peripheral blood. This chain uses TRBV6-6 with TRBJ2-7; 11 nucleotides match TRBD1. The source is a man in his sixties with acute or convalescent COVID-19. The DNA for the CDR3 is TGTGCCAGCAGTCCGTCGATCAGGACAGGGGGCGAAGTGCGACTCCACGAGCAGTACTTC. Translating gives CASSPSIRTGGEVRLHEQYF.